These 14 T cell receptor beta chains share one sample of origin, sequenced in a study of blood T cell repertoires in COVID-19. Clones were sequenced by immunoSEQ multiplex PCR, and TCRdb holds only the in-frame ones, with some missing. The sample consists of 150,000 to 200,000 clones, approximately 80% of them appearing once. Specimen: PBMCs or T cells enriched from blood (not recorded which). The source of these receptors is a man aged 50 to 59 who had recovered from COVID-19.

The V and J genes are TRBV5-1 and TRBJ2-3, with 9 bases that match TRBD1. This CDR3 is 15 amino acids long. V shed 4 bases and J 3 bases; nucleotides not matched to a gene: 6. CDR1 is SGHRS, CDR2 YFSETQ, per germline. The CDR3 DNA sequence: TGCGCCAGCAGCGAAGGACAGGGGTCAACAGATACGCAGTATTTT. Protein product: CASSEGQGSTDTQYF. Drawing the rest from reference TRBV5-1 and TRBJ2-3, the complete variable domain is KAGVTQTPRYLIKTRGQQVTLSCSPISGHRSVSWYQQTPGQGLQFLFEYFSETQRNKGNFPGRFSGRQFSNSRSEMNVSTLELGDSALYLCASSEGQGSTDTQYFGPGTRLTVL.

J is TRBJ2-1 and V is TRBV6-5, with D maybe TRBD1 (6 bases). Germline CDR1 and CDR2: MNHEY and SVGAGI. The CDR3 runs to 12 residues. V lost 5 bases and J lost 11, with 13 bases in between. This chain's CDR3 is CASSRPGQKQFF. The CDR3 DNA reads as TGTGCCAGCAGTCGTCCGGGACAAAAGCAGTTCTTC.

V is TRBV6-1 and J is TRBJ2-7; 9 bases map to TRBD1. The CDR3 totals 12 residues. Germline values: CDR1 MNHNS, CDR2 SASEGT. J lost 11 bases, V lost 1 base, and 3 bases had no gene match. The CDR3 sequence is CASSEEGDREYF. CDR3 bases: TGTGCCAGCAGTGAAGAGGGGGACAGGGAGTACTTC.

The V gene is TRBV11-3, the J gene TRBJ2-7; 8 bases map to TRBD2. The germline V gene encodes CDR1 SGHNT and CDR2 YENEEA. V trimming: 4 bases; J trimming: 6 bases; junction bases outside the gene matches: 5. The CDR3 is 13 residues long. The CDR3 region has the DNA TGTGCCAGCAGCTCAAGTAGCGGGGCCGAGCAGTACTTC. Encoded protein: CASSSSSGAEQYF.

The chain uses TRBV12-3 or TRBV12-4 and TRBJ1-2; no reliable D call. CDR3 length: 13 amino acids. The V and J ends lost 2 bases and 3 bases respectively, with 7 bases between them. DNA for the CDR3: TGTGCCAGCAGTTTAAGAGGCTACTATGGCTACACCTTC. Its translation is CASSLRGYYGYTF.

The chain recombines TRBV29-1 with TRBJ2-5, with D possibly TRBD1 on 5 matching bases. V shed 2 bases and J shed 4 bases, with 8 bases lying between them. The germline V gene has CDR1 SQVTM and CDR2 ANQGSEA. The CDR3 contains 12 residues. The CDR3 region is CSVELTAETQYF. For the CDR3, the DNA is TGCAGCGTTGAATTGACAGCAGAGACCCAGTACTTC. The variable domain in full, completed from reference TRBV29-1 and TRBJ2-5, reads SAVISQKPSRDICQRGTSLTIQCQVDSQVTMMFWYRQQPGQSLTLIATANQGSEATYESGFVIDKFPISRPNLTFSTLTVSNMSPEDSSIYLCSVELTAETQYFGPGTRLLVL.

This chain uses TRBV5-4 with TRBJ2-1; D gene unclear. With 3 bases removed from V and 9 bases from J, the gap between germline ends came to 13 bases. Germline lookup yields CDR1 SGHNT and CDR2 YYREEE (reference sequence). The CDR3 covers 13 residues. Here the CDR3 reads CASSYPNSVEQFF. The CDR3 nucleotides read TGTGCCAGCAGCTATCCCAATTCGGTTGAGCAGTTCTTC.

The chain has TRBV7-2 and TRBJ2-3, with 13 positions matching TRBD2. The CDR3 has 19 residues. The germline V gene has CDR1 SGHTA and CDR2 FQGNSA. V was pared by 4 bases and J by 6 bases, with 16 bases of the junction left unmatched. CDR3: CASSYPLLAGGPGRDTQYF. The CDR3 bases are TGTGCCAGCAGCTACCCACTACTAGCGGGAGGGCCGGGGAGGGATACGCAGTATTTT.

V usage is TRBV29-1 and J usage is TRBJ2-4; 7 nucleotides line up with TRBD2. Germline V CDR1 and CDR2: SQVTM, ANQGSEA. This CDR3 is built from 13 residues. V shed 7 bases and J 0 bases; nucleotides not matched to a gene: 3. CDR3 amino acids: CSATGGAKNIQYF. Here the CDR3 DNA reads TGCAGCGCAACGGGGGGAGCCAAAAACATTCAGTACTTC.

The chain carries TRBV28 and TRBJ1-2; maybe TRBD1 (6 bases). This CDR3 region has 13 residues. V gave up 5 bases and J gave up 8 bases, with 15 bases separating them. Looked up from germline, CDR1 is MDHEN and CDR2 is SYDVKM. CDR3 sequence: CASSPHREYGYTF. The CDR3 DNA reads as TGTGCCAGCAGTCCACACAGGGAATACGGCTACACCTTC.

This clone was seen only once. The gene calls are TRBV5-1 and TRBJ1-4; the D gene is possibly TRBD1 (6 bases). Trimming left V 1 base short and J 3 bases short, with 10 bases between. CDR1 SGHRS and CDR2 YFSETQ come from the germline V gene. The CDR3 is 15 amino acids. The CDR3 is CASSLMGASNEKLFF. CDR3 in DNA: TGCGCCAGCAGCTTGATGGGGGCTTCTAATGAAAAACTGTTTTTT.

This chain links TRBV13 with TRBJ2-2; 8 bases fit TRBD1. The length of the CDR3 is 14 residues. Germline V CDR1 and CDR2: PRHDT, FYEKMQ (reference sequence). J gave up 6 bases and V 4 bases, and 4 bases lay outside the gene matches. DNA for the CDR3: TGTGCCAGCAGCTCCTCAGGGGGCGCCGGGGAGCTGTTTTTT. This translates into CASSSSGGAGELFF.

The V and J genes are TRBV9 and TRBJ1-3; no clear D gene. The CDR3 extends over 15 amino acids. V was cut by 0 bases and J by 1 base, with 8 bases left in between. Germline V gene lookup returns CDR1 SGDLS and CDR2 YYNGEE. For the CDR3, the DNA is TGTGCCAGCAGCGTAGAGCAGGCTTCTGGAAACACCATATATTTT. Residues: CASSVEQASGNTIYF.

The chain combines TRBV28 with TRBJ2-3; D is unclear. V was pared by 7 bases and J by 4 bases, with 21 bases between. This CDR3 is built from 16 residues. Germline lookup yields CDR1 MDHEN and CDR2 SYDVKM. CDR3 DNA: TGTGCCAGCACCCCGGTCGGTTCGACACGCGCAGATACGCAGTATTTT. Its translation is CASTPVGSTRADTQYF.